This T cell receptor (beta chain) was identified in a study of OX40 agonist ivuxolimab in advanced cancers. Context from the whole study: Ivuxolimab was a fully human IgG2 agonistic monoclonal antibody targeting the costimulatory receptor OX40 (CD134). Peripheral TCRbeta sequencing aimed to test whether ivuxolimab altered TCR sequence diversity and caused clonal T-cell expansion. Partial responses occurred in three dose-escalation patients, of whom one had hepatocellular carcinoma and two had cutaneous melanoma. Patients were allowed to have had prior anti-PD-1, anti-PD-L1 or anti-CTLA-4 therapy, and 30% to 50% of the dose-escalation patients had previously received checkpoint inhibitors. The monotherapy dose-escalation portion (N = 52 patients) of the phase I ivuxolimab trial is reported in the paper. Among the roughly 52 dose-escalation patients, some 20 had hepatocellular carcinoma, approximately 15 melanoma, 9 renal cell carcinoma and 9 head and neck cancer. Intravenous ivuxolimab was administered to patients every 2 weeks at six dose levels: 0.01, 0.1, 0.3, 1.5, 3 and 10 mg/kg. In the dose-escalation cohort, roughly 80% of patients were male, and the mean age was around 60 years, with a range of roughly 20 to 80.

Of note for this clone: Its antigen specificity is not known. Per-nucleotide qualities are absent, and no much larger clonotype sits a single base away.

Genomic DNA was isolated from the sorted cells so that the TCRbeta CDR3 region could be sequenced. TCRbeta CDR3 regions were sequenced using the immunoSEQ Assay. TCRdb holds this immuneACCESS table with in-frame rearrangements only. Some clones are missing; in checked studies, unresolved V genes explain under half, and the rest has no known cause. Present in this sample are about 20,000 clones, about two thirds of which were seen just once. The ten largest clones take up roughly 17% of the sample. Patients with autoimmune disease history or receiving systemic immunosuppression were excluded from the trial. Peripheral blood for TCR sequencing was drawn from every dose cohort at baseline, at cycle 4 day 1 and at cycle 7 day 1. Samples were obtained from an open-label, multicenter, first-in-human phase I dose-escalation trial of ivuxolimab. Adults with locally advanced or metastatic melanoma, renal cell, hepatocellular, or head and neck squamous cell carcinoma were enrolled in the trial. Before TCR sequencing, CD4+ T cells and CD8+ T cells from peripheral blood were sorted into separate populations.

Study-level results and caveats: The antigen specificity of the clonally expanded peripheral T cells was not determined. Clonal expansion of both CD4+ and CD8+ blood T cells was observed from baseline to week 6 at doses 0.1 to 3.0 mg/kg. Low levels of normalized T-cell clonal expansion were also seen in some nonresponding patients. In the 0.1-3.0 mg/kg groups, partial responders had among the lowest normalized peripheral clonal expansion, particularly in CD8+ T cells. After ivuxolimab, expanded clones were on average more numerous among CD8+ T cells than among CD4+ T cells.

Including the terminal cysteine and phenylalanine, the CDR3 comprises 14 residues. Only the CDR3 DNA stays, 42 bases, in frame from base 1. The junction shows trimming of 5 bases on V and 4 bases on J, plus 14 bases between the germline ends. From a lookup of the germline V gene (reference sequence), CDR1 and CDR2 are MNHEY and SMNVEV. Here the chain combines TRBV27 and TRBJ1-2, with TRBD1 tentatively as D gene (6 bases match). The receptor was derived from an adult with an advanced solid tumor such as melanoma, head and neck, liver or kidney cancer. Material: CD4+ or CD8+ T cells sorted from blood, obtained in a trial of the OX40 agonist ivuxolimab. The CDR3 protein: CASSKAGVGYGYTF. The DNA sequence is TGTGCCAGCAGTAAAGCAGGGGTAGGCTATGGCTACACCTTC.